These T cell receptor beta chains were read from a single sample in a study of T-cell reconstitution after alpha-beta-depleted transplantation in children. In TCRdb, the PCR reads were re-called with MiXCR into one record per CDR3 protein. This sample has more than 450,000 distinct CDR3 sequences, with about a sixth found just once. Material: PBMCs from the stem cell graft donor, obtained from the stem cell graft. Receptor source: a human donor who donated a stem cell graft to a child with acute lymphoblastic leukemia. The CDR3 runs from the conserved cysteine through the conserved F or W. The D gene is left open where the match is weak. The size field is filled for only some rows; it gives once, few, many or a size class.

CDR3 protein	CDR3 DNA	clone size	D gene	J gene	V gene
CASSGAGGYSTDTQYF	TGTGCCAGCAGTGGAGCGGGAGGGTATAGCACAGATACGCAGTATTTT	-	TRBD2	TRBJ2-3	TRBV2
CSARAGTEAQPQHF	TGCAGTGCTAGAGCCGGGACAGAGGCTCAGCCCCAGCATTTT	few	TRBD1	TRBJ1-5	TRBV20-1
CSAVPRLLSSYNEQFF	TGCAGTGCTGTCCCCCGATTATTGAGCTCCTACAATGAGCAGTTCTTC	-	-	TRBJ2-1	TRBV20-1
CAIGAGGENEQFF	TGTGCCATCGGGGCAGGGGGCGAGAATGAGCAGTTCTTC	few	TRBD1	TRBJ2-1	TRBV10-3
CASLPTGPLETQYF	TGTGCCAGTTTACCAACAGGGCCCCTAGAGACCCAGTACTTC	many	-	TRBJ2-5	TRBV12-3/TRBV12-4
CASSTSGRATDTQYF	TGTGCCAGCAGTACGAGCGGGAGGGCCACAGATACGCAGTATTTT	-	TRBD2	TRBJ2-3	TRBV12-3/TRBV12-4
CASSSGPGLVSGNTIYF	TGTGCCAGCAGTTCAGGGCCAGGACTCGTCTCTGGAAACACCATATATTTT	few	-	TRBJ1-3	TRBV25-1
CASSPGRGGTGELFF	TGCGCCAGCAGCCCAGGACGGGGCGGCACCGGGGAGCTGTTTTTT	-	-	TRBJ2-2	TRBV5-1
CASSPPFDTELGPATNEKLFF	TGTGCCAGCAGTCCCCCATTTGATACAGAACTGGGACCAGCAACTAATGAAAAACTGTTTTTT	many	-	TRBJ1-4	TRBV6-2/TRBV6-3
CATSRSTDTQYF	TGTGCCACCAGCAGAAGCACAGATACGCAGTATTTT	few	-	TRBJ2-3	TRBV15
CASSLGQGALRETQYF	TGCGCCAGCAGCTTAGGACAGGGGGCTCTACGAGAGACCCAGTACTTC	few	TRBD1	TRBJ2-5	TRBV5-1
CATSDSLGDGYTF	TGTGCCACCAGTGATTCACTTGGGGACGGCTACACCTTC	few	-	TRBJ1-2	TRBV24-1
CASSPRLAGQINEQFF	TGTGCCAGCAGCCCCCGACTAGCGGGACAAATAAATGAGCAGTTCTTC	-	TRBD2	TRBJ2-1	TRBV4-2
CASPGRRYGYTF	TGTGCCAGCCCGGGACGCCGCTATGGCTACACCTTC	-	-	TRBJ1-2	TRBV19
CASSVHRGTSGSPRGDTQYF	TGTGCCAGCAGCGTTCATAGGGGGACTAGCGGGAGCCCCCGGGGAGATACGCAGTATTTT	few	TRBD2	TRBJ2-3	TRBV9
CASSVEAVEEETQYF	TGTGCCAGCAGCGTAGAGGCGGTAGAGGAAGAGACCCAGTACTTC	-	-	TRBJ2-5	TRBV9
CASRKGTSQWYEQYF	TGTGCCAGCAGAAAAGGGACATCCCAATGGTACGAGCAGTACTTC	few	-	TRBJ2-7	TRBV7-2
CASSLPQGTEAFF	TGTGCCAGCAGCCTCCCTCAGGGCACTGAAGCTTTCTTT	-	-	TRBJ1-1	TRBV4-2
CASSWTTGVGQPQHF	TGTGCCAGCAGTTGGACGACAGGAGTAGGGCAGCCCCAGCATTTT	few	-	TRBJ1-5	TRBV12-3/TRBV12-4
CASSSFQETQYF	TGTGCCAGCAGCTCATTCCAAGAGACCCAGTACTTC	few	-	TRBJ2-5	TRBV14
CASSLDIGSDEQFF	TGCGCCAGCAGCTTGGACATTGGGAGCGATGAGCAGTTCTTC	-	-	TRBJ2-1	TRBV5-1
CASSQLVGRGYNEQFF	TGCGCCAGCAGCCAACTGGTCGGGAGAGGGTACAATGAGCAGTTCTTC	-	-	TRBJ2-1	TRBV4-1
CASSPLASGRLSEQYF	TGTGCCAGCAGCCCCTTGGCTAGCGGGAGGTTGAGCGAGCAGTACTTC	-	TRBD2	TRBJ2-7	TRBV4-2
CASNGLAGGAGEQFF	TGTGCCAGCAACGGACTAGCGGGAGGGGCCGGTGAGCAGTTCTTC	few	TRBD2	TRBJ2-1	TRBV7-9
CASRRTSGNTGELFF	TGTGCCAGCCGGAGGACTAGCGGGAACACCGGGGAGCTGTTTTTT	few	TRBD2	TRBJ2-2	TRBV6-1
CSVGGREVGAYNEQFF	TGCAGCGTTGGAGGGCGCGAGGTGGGGGCCTACAATGAGCAGTTCTTC	few	-	TRBJ2-1	TRBV29-1
CSAKGANVLTF	TGCAGTGCTAAGGGGGCCAACGTCCTGACTTTC	-	-	TRBJ2-6	TRBV20-1
CASSDGNQPQHF	TGCGCCAGCAGTGACGGGAATCAGCCCCAGCATTTT	few	-	TRBJ1-5	TRBV10-1
CASSGQGGTDTQYF	TGCGCCAGCAGTGGACAGGGTGGCACAGATACGCAGTATTTT	few	TRBD1	TRBJ2-3	TRBV5-1
CSARVAGSYEQYF	TGCAGTGCTAGAGTTGCAGGGTCCTACGAGCAGTACTTC	-	-	TRBJ2-7	TRBV20-1
CASRNRGNTEAFF	TGTGCCAGCAGGAACAGGGGGAACACTGAAGCTTTCTTT	few	TRBD1	TRBJ1-1	TRBV27
CSARGGTESSYNSPLHF	TGCAGTGCTAGAGGCGGAACGGAGAGCTCCTATAATTCACCCCTCCACTTT	-	-	TRBJ1-6	TRBV20-1
CASSLRTSGIDEQYF	TGCGCCAGCAGCTTGAGGACTAGCGGGATCGACGAGCAGTACTTC	few	TRBD2	TRBJ2-7	TRBV5-1
CATFEGETQYF	TGTGCCACGTTTGAGGGAGAGACCCAGTACTTC	few	-	TRBJ2-5	TRBV6-5
CASTPGSSTNTGELFF	TGCGCCAGCACCCCGGGATCATCTACGAACACCGGGGAGCTGTTTTTT	few	-	TRBJ2-2	TRBV5-1
CSVRTSGNTYNEQFF	TGCAGCGTTCGGACTAGCGGGAACACCTACAATGAGCAGTTCTTC	few	TRBD2	TRBJ2-1	TRBV29-1
CASSQGPGGNQPQHF	TGTGCCAGCAGCCAAGGGCCCGGGGGCAATCAGCCCCAGCATTTT	-	-	TRBJ1-5	TRBV3-1
CASSLKRELGDTQYF	TGCGCCAGCAGCTTGAAGCGGGAGTTAGGAGATACGCAGTATTTT	few	TRBD2	TRBJ2-3	TRBV5-1
CATSRDTYGEKLFF	TGTGCCACCAGCAGAGACACCTATGGGGAAAAACTGTTTTTT	-	-	TRBJ1-4	TRBV15
CASSQDTSLAGEDTQYF	TGCGCCAGCAGCCAAGATACGTCTTTAGCGGGAGAAGATACGCAGTATTTT	few	TRBD2	TRBJ2-3	TRBV4-1
CASSSQTGGPWETQYF	TGTGCCAGCAGTTCGCAGACGGGAGGGCCTTGGGAGACCCAGTACTTC	-	TRBD2	TRBJ2-5	TRBV28
CASSLRHWNNEQFF	TGTGCCAGTAGTCTCCGACACTGGAACAATGAGCAGTTCTTC	few	-	TRBJ2-1	TRBV19
CACRLGQGTEAFF	TGCGCCTGTCGACTGGGCCAGGGCACTGAAGCTTTCTTT	few	-	TRBJ1-1	TRBV5-1
CASSPEVNEKLFF	TGCGCCAGCAGCCCGGAAGTGAATGAAAAACTGTTTTTT	few	-	TRBJ1-4	TRBV5-1
CASSWTGGLYEQYF	TGCGCCAGCAGCTGGACAGGGGGCCTCTACGAGCAGTACTTC	-	TRBD1	TRBJ2-7	TRBV5-1
CASSVLNAGSAYEQYF	TGCGCCAGCAGCGTACTGAACGCGGGGTCTGCCTACGAGCAGTACTTC	few	-	TRBJ2-7	TRBV5-1
CASSLTWVNTEAFF	TGCGCCAGCAGCTTGACTTGGGTGAACACTGAAGCTTTCTTT	few	-	TRBJ1-1	TRBV5-1
CASTPRDLAAEAFF	TGTGCCAGCACTCCGAGGGATTTAGCCGCTGAAGCTTTCTTT	-	-	TRBJ1-1	TRBV14
CASSLAGRSRGGNTIYF	TGCGCCAGCAGCTTGGCCGGACGGAGCCGGGGAGGAAACACCATATATTTT	few	-	TRBJ1-3	TRBV5-1